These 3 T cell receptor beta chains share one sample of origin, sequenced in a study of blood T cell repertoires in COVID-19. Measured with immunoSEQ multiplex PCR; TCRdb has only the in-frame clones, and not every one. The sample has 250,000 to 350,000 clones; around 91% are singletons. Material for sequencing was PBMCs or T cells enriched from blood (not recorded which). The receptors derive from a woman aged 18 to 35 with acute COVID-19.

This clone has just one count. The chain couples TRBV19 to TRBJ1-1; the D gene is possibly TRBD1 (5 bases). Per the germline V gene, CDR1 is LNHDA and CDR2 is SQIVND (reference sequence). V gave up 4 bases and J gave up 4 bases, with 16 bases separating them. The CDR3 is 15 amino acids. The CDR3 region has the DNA TGTGCCAGTAGTAAGGTGGGGGGTCCCATCACTGAAGCTTTCTTT. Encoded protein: CASSKVGGPITEAFF.

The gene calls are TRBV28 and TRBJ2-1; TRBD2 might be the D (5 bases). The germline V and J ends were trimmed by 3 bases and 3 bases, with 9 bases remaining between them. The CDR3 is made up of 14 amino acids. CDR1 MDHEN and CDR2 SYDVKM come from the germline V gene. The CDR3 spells CASSFSGNYNEQFF. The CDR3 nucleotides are TGTGCCAGCAGTTTTTCGGGAAACTACAATGAGCAGTTCTTC.

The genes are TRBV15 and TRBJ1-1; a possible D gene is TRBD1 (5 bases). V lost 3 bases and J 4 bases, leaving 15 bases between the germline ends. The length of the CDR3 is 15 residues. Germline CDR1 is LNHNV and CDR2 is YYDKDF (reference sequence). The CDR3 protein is CATSSHTRGITEAFF. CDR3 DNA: TGTGCCACCAGCAGCCATACTCGGGGGATCACTGAAGCTTTCTTT.